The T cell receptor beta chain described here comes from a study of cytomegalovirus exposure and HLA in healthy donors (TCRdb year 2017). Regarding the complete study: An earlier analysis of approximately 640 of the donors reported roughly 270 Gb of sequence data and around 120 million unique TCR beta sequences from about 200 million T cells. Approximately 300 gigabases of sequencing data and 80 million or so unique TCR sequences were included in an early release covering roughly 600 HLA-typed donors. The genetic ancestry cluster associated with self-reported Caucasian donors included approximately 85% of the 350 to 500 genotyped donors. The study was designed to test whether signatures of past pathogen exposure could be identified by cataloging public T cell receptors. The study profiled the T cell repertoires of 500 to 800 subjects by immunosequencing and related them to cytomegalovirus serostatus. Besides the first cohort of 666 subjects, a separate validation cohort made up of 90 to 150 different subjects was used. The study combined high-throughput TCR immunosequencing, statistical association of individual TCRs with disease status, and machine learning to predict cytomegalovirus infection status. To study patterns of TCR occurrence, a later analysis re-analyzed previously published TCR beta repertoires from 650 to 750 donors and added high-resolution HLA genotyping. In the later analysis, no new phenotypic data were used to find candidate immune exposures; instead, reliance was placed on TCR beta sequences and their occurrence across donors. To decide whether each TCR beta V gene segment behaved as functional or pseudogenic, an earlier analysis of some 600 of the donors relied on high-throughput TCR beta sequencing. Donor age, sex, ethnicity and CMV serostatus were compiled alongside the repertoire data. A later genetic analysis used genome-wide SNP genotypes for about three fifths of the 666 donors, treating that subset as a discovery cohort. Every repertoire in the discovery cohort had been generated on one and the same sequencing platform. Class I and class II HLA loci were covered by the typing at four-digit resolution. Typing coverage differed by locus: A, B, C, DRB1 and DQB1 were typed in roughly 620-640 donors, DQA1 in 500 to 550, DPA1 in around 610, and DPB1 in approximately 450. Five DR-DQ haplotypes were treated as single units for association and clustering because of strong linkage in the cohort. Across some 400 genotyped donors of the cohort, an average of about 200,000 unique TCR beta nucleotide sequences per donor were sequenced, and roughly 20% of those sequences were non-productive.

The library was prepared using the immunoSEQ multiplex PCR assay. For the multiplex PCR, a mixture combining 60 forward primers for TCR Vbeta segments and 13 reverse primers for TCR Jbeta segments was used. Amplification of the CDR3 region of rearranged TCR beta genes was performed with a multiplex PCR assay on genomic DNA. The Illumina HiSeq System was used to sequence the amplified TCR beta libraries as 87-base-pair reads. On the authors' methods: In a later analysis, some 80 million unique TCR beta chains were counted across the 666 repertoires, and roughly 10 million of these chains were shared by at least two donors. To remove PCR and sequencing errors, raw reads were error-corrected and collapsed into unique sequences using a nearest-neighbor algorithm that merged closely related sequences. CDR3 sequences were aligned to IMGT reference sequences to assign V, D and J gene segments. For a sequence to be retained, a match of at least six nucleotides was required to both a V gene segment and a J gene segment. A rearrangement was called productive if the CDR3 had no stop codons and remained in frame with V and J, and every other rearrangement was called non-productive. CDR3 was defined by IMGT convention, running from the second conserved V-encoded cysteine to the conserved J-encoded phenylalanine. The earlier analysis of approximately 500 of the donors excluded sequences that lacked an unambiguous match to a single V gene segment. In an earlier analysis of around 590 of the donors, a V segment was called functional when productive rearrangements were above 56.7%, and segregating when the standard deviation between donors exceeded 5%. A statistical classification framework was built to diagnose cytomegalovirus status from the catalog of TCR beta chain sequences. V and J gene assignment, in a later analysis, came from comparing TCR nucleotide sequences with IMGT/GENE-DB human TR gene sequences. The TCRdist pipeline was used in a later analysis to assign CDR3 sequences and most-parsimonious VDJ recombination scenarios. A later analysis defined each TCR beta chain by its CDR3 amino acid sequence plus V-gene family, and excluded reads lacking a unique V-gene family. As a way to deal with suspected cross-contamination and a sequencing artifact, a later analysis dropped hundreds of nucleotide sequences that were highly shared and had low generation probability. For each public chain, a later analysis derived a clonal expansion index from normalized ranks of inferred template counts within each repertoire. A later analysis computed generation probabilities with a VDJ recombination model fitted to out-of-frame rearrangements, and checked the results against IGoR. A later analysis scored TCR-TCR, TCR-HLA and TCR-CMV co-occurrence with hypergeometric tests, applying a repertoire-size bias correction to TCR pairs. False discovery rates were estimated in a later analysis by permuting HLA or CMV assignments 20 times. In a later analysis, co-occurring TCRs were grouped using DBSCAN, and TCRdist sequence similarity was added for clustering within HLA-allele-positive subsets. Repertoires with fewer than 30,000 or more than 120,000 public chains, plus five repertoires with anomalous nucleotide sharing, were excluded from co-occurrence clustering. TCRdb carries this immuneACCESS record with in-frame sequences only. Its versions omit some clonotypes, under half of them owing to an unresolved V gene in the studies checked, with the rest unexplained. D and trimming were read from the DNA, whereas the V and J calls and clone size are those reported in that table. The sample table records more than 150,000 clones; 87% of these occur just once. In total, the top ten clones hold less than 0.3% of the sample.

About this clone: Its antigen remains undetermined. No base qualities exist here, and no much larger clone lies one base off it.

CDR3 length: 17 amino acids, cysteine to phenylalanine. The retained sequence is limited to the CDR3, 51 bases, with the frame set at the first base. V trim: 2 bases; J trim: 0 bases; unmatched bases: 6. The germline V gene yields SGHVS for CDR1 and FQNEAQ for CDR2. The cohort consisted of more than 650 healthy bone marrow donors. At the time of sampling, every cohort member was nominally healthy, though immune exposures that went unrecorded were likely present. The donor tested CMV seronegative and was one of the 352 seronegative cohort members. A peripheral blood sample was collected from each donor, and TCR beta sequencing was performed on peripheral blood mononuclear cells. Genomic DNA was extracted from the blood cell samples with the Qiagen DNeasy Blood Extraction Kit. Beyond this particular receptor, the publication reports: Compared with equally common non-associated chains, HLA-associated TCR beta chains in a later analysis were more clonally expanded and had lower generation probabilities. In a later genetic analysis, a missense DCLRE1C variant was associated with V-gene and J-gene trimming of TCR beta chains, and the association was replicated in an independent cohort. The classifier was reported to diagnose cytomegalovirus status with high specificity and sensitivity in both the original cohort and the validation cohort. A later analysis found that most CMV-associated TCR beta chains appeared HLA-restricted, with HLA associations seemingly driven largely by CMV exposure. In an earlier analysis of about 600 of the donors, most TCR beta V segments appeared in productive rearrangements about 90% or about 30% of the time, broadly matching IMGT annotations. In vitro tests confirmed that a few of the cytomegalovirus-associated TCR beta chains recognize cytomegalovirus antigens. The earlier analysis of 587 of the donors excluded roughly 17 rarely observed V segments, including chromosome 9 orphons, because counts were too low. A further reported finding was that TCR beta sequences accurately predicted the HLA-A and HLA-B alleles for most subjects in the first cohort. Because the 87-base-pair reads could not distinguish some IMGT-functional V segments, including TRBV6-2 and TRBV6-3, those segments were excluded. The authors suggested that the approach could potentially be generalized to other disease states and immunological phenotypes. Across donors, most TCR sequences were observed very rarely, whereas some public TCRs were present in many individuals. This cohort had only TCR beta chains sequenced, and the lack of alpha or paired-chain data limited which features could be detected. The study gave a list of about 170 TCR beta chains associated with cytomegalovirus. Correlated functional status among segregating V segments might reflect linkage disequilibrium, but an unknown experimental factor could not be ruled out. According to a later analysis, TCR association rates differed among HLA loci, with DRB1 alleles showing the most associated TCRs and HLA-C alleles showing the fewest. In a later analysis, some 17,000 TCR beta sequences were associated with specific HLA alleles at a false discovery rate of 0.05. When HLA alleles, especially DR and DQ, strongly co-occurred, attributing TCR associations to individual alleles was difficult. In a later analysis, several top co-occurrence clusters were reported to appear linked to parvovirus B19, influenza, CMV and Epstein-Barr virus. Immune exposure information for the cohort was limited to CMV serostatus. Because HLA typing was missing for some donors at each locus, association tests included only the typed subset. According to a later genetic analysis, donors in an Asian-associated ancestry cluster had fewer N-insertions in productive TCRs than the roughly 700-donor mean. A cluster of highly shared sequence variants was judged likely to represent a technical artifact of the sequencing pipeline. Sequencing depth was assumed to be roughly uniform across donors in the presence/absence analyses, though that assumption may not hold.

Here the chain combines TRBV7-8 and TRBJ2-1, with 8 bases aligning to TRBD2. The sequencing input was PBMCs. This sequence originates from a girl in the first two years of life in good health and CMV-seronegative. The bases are TGTGCCAGCAGCTTATCGGGGGGGCAATACTCCTACAATGAGCAGTTCTTC. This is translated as CASSLSGGQYSYNEQFF.